A selection of T cell receptor beta chains follows, all from one sample in a study of CD4 T cells in relation to SARS-CoV-2 and coronaviruses. No antigen has been assigned to these receptors. Produced via immunoSEQ multiplex PCR; TCRdb's table is partial and in-frame only. The sample records under 20,000 clones, over 65% being singletons. The sample taken for sequencing was CD4+ T cells from PBMCs, cultured in vitro. Every receptor here comes from a human donor in good health. Each CDR3 is given with its conserved first and last residue. Each record gives: CDR3 length, V gene, D gene, clone size, J gene, CDR3 DNA, CDR3 protein. The D gene is left open where the match is weak. Clone size is given for some rows only: seen once, a few or many times, or a class if the clone is expanded.

>14|TRBV6-5|-|once|TRBJ2-7
TGTGCCAGCAGTTGGATAGCGGACTCCTACGAGCAGTACTTC
CASSWIADSYEQYF
>14|TRBV6-2/TRBV6-3|-|-|TRBJ2-7
TGTGCCAGCAGTTATGTTCCAAGCTCCTACGAGCAGTACTTC
CASSYVPSSYEQYF
>15|TRBV9|-|-|TRBJ2-5
TGTGCCAGCAGCTCCCCCTTAGGGCAGCAAGAGACCCAGTACTTC
CASSSPLGQQETQYF
>16|TRBV4-1|-|few|TRBJ2-1
TGCGCCAGCAGCCAAGGAGGGGGTAGAGACCACAATGAGCAGTTCTTC
CASSQGGGRDHNEQFF
>15|TRBV18|-|-|TRBJ2-1
TGTGCCAGCTCACCTACTCAGAGCTCCTACAATGAGCAGTTCTTC
CASSPTQSSYNEQFF
>13|TRBV18|TRBD1|-|TRBJ2-5
TGTGCCAGCTCACCCGGGACAGAAGAGACCCAGTACTTC
CASSPGTEETQYF
>16|TRBV11-2|-|-|TRBJ2-3
TGTGCCAGCAGCTTCAATCGGGCCGGGTACACAGATACGCAGTATTTT
CASSFNRAGYTDTQYF
>15|TRBV27|-|-|TRBJ1-5
TGTGCCAGCGGCCTACAGGCGAGATCGTTTCAGCCCCAGCATTTT
CASGLQARSFQPQHF
>15|TRBV5-1|-|-|TRBJ1-6
TGCGCCAGCAGCTTGCAAGGACAGCTAAATTCACCCCTCCACTTT
CASSLQGQLNSPLHF
>14|TRBV6-6|TRBD2|-|TRBJ2-3
TGTGCCAGCACCCAAGCGGGAAGCACAGATACGCAGTATTTT
CASTQAGSTDTQYF
>15|TRBV2|-|-|TRBJ2-1
TGTGCCAGCACCGAAGGCCTAAAGTCCTACAATGAGCAGTTCTTC
CASTEGLKSYNEQFF
>14|TRBV11-3|-|few|TRBJ2-7
TGTGCCAGCAGCTTAGGGGGTGCCTCCTACGAGCAGTACTTC
CASSLGGASYEQYF
>14|TRBV2|-|-|TRBJ2-4
TGTGCCAGCTTGGCCAATCTAGCCAAAAACATTCAGTACTTC
CASLANLAKNIQYF
>16|TRBV19|TRBD1|few|TRBJ2-2
TGTGCCAGTAGTATGGGACAGGGGGCAGGGACCGGGGAGCTGTTTTTT
CASSMGQGAGTGELFF
>14|TRBV9|-|-|TRBJ1-1
TGTGCCAGCAGCGTACTTGGCACAGACACTGAAGCTTTCTTT
CASSVLGTDTEAFF
>12|TRBV12-3/TRBV12-4|-|-|TRBJ1-2
TGTGCCAGCAGTGCAGACATGGATGGCTACACCTTC
CASSADMDGYTF
>14|TRBV7-9|-|-|TRBJ1-3
TGTGCCAGCAGCCCCCGCCGAGGGGGAGATACCATATATTTT
CASSPRRGGDTIYF
>14|TRBV18|TRBD1|once|TRBJ2-7
TGTGCCAGCTCACCCCGGGACAGTTCCTACGAGCAGTACTTC
CASSPRDSSYEQYF
>15|TRBV28|TRBD1|-|TRBJ1-2
TGTGCCAGCAGTTTGGCCGGACAGGGGTTGGGGGGCTACACCTTC
CASSLAGQGLGGYTF
>16|TRBV3-1/TRBV3-2|TRBD2|-|TRBJ2-7
TGTGCCAGCAGCCAAGGGACTAGCGGGAGTCAGTACGAGCAGTACTTC
CASSQGTSGSQYEQYF
>17|TRBV4-2|TRBD1|-|TRBJ1-4
TGTGCCAGCAGCCAAGAAGGGCAGGGGGCTTCTAATGAAAAACTGTTTTTT
CASSQEGQGASNEKLFF
>14|TRBV27|TRBD1|-|TRBJ2-5
TGTGCCAGCAGTCGACAGACAGGGCGAGAGACCCAGTACTTC
CASSRQTGRETQYF
>11|TRBV7-2|-|-|TRBJ2-7
TGTGCCAGCAGCTTCGCTGTCGAGCAGTACTTC
CASSFAVEQYF
>19|TRBV28|TRBD2|-|TRBJ2-5
TGTGCCAGCAGTCTCTGGGACAGAGGACTAGCGGGAGAAGCAGAGACCCAGTACTTC
CASSLWDRGLAGEAETQYF
>15|TRBV30|TRBD1|-|TRBJ2-3
TGTGCCTGGAATGTAGTTACAGGGGGCACAGATACGCAGTATTTT
CAWNVVTGGTDTQYF
>17|TRBV14|TRBD2|-|TRBJ2-7
TGTGCCAGCAGCCGAATGGGACTAGCGGGAGTTAACGACGAGCAGTACTTC
CASSRMGLAGVNDEQYF
>14|TRBV18|-|-|TRBJ2-3
TGTGCCAGCTCACCGACCCAAATGGAGGATACGCAGTATTTT
CASSPTQMEDTQYF
>14|TRBV5-1|-|-|TRBJ1-4
TGCGCCAGCAGCTTGGCCCGAGGTAATGAAAAACTGTTTTTT
CASSLARGNEKLFF
>13|TRBV19|-|-|TRBJ1-2
TGTGCCAGTAGTCTCGGCGCGGACTATGGCTACACCTTC
CASSLGADYGYTF
>15|TRBV5-1|-|-|TRBJ1-2
TGCGCCAGCAGCTTGGCCGCTCCAGCGAACTATGGCTACACCTTC
CASSLAAPANYGYTF
>15|TRBV6-5|TRBD1|-|TRBJ1-6
TGTGCCAGCAGACAGGGGGACTCCTATAATTCACCCCTCCACTTT
CASRQGDSYNSPLHF
>14|TRBV6-5|-|-|TRBJ2-1
TGTGCCAGCAGTTACGGAACGGTGTACAATGAGCAGTTCTTC
CASSYGTVYNEQFF
>12|TRBV5-1|-|few|TRBJ1-2
TGCGCCAGCAGCTTGGCCGGCTATGGCTACACCTTC
CASSLAGYGYTF
>14|TRBV10-3|TRBD1|-|TRBJ2-5
TGTGCCATCAGTGAGGGGACAGGGCAAGAGACCCAGTACTTC
CAISEGTGQETQYF
>13|TRBV10-1|-|few|TRBJ1-1
TGCGCCAGTTCCGGACTTACGAACACTGAAGCTTTCTTT
CASSGLTNTEAFF
>13|TRBV3-1/TRBV3-2|-|-|TRBJ1-2
TGTGCCAGCAGCCAAGTGGTGGGTTCCGGCTACACCTTC
CASSQVVGSGYTF